This is a list of T cell receptor beta chains from one sample in a study of CD8 T cells in ankylosing spondylitis. MiXCR, applied by TCRdb to the 5' RACE reads, yields one record per CDR3 protein. Altogether roughly 140,000 distinct CDR3 sequences are present, around 45% being singletons, with the ten largest covering approximately 16%. Sequenced input: synovial fluid, either unsorted or a sorted T cell fraction (not recorded which). The receptors stem from a male donor with ankylosing spondylitis. Each CDR3 is given with its conserved first and last residue. Fields, in order: D gene, CDR3 length, V gene, J gene, clone size, CDR3 protein, CDR3 DNA. The D gene is left open where the match is weak. Size tells how often a clone was seen (once, few, many) or the class of an expanded clone, and some rows leave it out.

D: -; length: 11; V: TRBV21-1; J: TRBJ2-2; size: -; CDR3: CASSSPGELFF; DNA: TGTGCCAGCAGCAGTCCCGGGGAGCTGTTTTTT
D: -; length: 16; V: TRBV29-1; J: TRBJ1-2; size: -; CDR3: CSVEGNRATTSRGYTF; DNA: TGCAGCGTTGAAGGGAACAGGGCCACCACCTCACGAGGCTACACCTTC
D: -; length: 16; V: TRBV4-1; J: TRBJ1-1; size: -; CDR3: CASSFRAPGWDTEAFF; DNA: TGCGCCAGCAGCTTCAGGGCCCCCGGATGGGACACTGAAGCTTTCTTT
D: TRBD2; length: 16; V: TRBV4-1; J: TRBJ2-7; size: few; CDR3: CASSQAARREMYEQYF; DNA: TGCGCCAGCAGCCAAGCGGCGAGGCGGGAGATGTACGAGCAGTACTTC
D: -; length: 15; V: TRBV20-1; J: TRBJ1-2; size: few; CDR3: CSARAGGGARYGYTF; DNA: TGCAGTGCTAGAGCGGGGGGGGGCGCACGGTATGGCTACACCTTC
D: -; length: 11; V: TRBV28; J: TRBJ2-1; size: -; CDR3: CASSTSVAEFF; DNA: TGTGCCAGCAGCACGTCTGTAGCGGAGTTCTTC
D: TRBD1; length: 18; V: TRBV11-2; J: TRBJ2-7; size: -; CDR3: CASSLQSGTDRELGEQYF; DNA: TGTGCCAGCAGCCTCCAATCAGGGACAGACAGGGAGCTGGGCGAGCAGTACTTC
D: -; length: 15; V: TRBV13; J: TRBJ2-5; size: -; CDR3: CASSLAAGPKETQYF; DNA: TGTGCCAGCAGCTTGGCCGCGGGGCCCAAAGAGACCCAGTACTTC
D: -; length: 14; V: TRBV5-1; J: TRBJ2-7; size: few; CDR3: CASSPGTEAYEQYF; DNA: TGCGCCAGCAGCCCCGGGACGGAGGCCTACGAGCAGTACTTC
D: -; length: 20; V: TRBV3-1; J: TRBJ1-5; size: -; CDR3: CASSQGVSWYRGGSNQPQHF; DNA: TGTGCCAGCAGCCAAGGGGTTTCTTGGTATAGGGGAGGCAGCAATCAGCCCCAGCATTTT
D: -; length: 15; V: TRBV7-9; J: TRBJ1-5; size: -; CDR3: CASSFGQPGDQPQHF; DNA: TGTGCCAGCAGCTTCGGGCAGCCCGGGGATCAGCCCCAGCATTTT
D: -; length: 13; V: TRBV6-1; J: TRBJ1-2; size: few; CDR3: CASRGGLQYGYTF; DNA: TGTGCCAGCAGGGGGGGACTCCAATATGGCTACACCTTC
D: -; length: 13; V: TRBV27; J: TRBJ2-2; size: many; CDR3: CASSLGGTGELFF; DNA: TGTGCCAGCAGTTTGGGGGGCACCGGGGAGCTGTTTTTT
D: -; length: 13; V: TRBV2; J: TRBJ1-5; size: many; CDR3: CASSEEAYQPQHF; DNA: TGTGCCAGCAGTGAAGAAGCATATCAGCCCCAGCATTTT
D: -; length: 17; V: TRBV3-1; J: TRBJ1-5; size: many; CDR3: CASSHYGVSNSNQPQHF; DNA: TGTGCCAGCAGCCACTACGGGGTGTCGAATAGCAATCAGCCCCAGCATTTT
D: TRBD2; length: 14; V: TRBV9; J: TRBJ2-7; size: -; CDR3: CASSVGDYTYEQYF; DNA: TGTGCCAGCAGCGTAGGGGACTATACCTACGAGCAGTACTTC
D: TRBD1; length: 13; V: TRBV7-9; J: TRBJ1-2; size: -; CDR3: CASSLPGGYGYTF; DNA: TGTGCCAGCAGCTTACCAGGGGGGTATGGCTACACCTTC
D: -; length: 15; V: TRBV9; J: TRBJ2-7; size: few; CDR3: CASSPYGRGAYEQYF; DNA: TGTGCCAGCAGCCCCTATGGGCGGGGCGCCTACGAGCAGTACTTC
D: -; length: 10; V: TRBV5-1; J: TRBJ2-7; size: many; CDR3: CASSSGTEYF; DNA: TGCGCCAGCAGCTCCGGGACCGAGTACTTC
D: -; length: 14; V: TRBV11-2; J: TRBJ2-1; size: -; CDR3: CASSLGWTSNEQFF; DNA: TGTGCCAGCAGCTTGGGGTGGACAAGCAATGAGCAGTTCTTC
D: -; length: 16; V: TRBV6-2/TRBV6-3; J: TRBJ2-1; size: few; CDR3: CASSYVVPGLTDEQFF; DNA: TGTGCCAGCAGTTATGTGGTTCCAGGACTCACCGATGAGCAGTTCTTC
D: -; length: 11; V: TRBV28; J: TRBJ2-7; size: few; CDR3: CASTTDGRRYF; DNA: TGTGCCAGCACCACTGATGGGCGCCGATACTTC
D: -; length: 17; V: TRBV5-1; J: TRBJ1-2; size: -; CDR3: CASSLGGREPANYGYTF; DNA: TGCGCCAGCAGCTTGGGTGGGCGGGAGCCTGCTAACTATGGCTACACCTTC
D: -; length: 14; V: TRBV5-1; J: TRBJ2-1; size: few; CDR3: CASSRGQPYNEQFF; DNA: TGCGCCAGCAGCAGGGGACAACCCTACAATGAGCAGTTCTTC
D: TRBD1; length: 17; V: TRBV24-1; J: TRBJ1-5; size: -; CDR3: CATSVSQGAQSNQPQHF; DNA: TGTGCCACCAGTGTATCACAGGGGGCGCAGAGCAATCAGCCCCAGCATTTT
D: -; length: 13; V: TRBV7-6; J: TRBJ1-1; size: few; CDR3: CASSLTGLTEAFF; DNA: TGTGCCAGCAGCTTAACAGGGCTCACTGAAGCTTTCTTT
D: -; length: 13; V: TRBV13; J: TRBJ2-4; size: -; CDR3: CASSYDMEDIQYF; DNA: TGTGCCAGCAGCTACGACATGGAAGACATTCAGTACTTC
D: -; length: 13; V: TRBV5-6; J: TRBJ1-1; size: -; CDR3: CASSSSGWPEAFF; DNA: TGTGCCAGCAGCTCGTCGGGGTGGCCTGAAGCTTTCTTT
D: -; length: 17; V: TRBV20-1; J: TRBJ1-2; size: -; CDR3: CSARRGGTHSNNYGYTF; DNA: TGCAGTGCTCGGAGGGGAGGAACCCACTCCAATAACTATGGCTACACCTTC
D: -; length: 12; V: TRBV27; J: TRBJ2-5; size: many; CDR3: CASSPGKETQYF; DNA: TGTGCCAGCAGTCCGGGTAAAGAGACCCAGTACTTC
D: -; length: 16; V: TRBV28; J: TRBJ2-3; size: -; CDR3: CASSSSRRRNTDTQYF; DNA: TGTGCCAGCAGTTCGAGCCGGCGGAGGAACACAGATACGCAGTATTTT
D: -; length: 11; V: TRBV9; J: TRBJ1-2; size: -; CDR3: CASNDLYGYTF; DNA: TGTGCCAGCAATGACCTTTATGGCTACACCTTC
D: -; length: 16; V: TRBV27; J: TRBJ2-7; size: -; CDR3: CASSWSPGQLLYEQYF; DNA: TGTGCCAGCAGTTGGTCACCGGGACAACTCCTCTACGAGCAGTACTTC
D: -; length: 13; V: TRBV4-1; J: TRBJ1-4; size: -; CDR3: CASSRGSGEKLFF; DNA: TGCGCCAGCAGCCGGGGCTCTGGTGAAAAACTGTTTTTT
D: -; length: 15; V: TRBV18; J: TRBJ2-3; size: -; CDR3: CASSPRDHSTDTQYF; DNA: TGTGCCAGCTCACCCCGGGACCATAGCACAGATACGCAGTATTTT
D: -; length: 14; V: TRBV12-3/TRBV12-4; J: TRBJ1-2; size: many; CDR3: CASTVGVGGYGYTF; DNA: TGTGCCAGCACCGTGGGGGTAGGAGGGTATGGCTACACCTTC
D: TRBD1; length: 14; V: TRBV24-1; J: TRBJ1-1; size: -; CDR3: CATSDPRRDREAFF; DNA: TGTGCCACCAGTGATCCCCGTAGGGACAGGGAAGCTTTCTTT
D: -; length: 16; V: TRBV18; J: TRBJ2-1; size: -; CDR3: CASSPPYGTKWGEQFF; DNA: TGTGCCAGCTCACCACCTTACGGAACAAAGTGGGGTGAGCAGTTCTTC
D: TRBD1; length: 14; V: TRBV7-6; J: TRBJ2-4; size: -; CDR3: CASSPWTGRNIQYF; DNA: TGTGCCAGCAGCCCATGGACAGGGAGAAACATTCAGTACTTC
D: TRBD1; length: 13; V: TRBV7-6; J: TRBJ2-2; size: few; CDR3: CASSKTGTGELFF; DNA: TGTGCCAGCAGCAAGACAGGGACCGGGGAGCTGTTTTTT
D: -; length: 13; V: TRBV12-3/TRBV12-4; J: TRBJ1-2; size: few; CDR3: CASSPQGPYGYTF; DNA: TGTGCCAGCAGTCCCCAGGGACCCTATGGCTACACCTTC
D: -; length: 15; V: TRBV7-9; J: TRBJ1-1; size: -; CDR3: CASSLAVGGRTEAFF; DNA: TGTGCCAGCAGCTTAGCGGTCGGGGGGAGGACTGAAGCTTTCTTT
D: TRBD2; length: 19; V: TRBV20-1; J: TRBJ2-2; size: many; CDR3: CSARGYGTSGLPNTGELFF; DNA: TGCAGTGCTAGAGGGTACGGGACTAGCGGACTACCGAACACCGGGGAGCTGTTTTTT
D: TRBD2; length: 15; V: TRBV28; J: TRBJ2-1; size: -; CDR3: CASSTRTSGWDEQFF; DNA: TGTGCCAGCAGTACCCGGACTAGCGGGTGGGATGAGCAGTTCTTC
D: -; length: 18; V: TRBV28; J: TRBJ2-3; size: few; CDR3: CASSLVPNPSPSIHTQYF; DNA: TGTGCCAGCAGCCTGGTCCCAAACCCTAGTCCCTCCATTCATACGCAGTATTTT
D: -; length: 15; V: TRBV5-4; J: TRBJ2-1; size: -; CDR3: CASSLAGFPYNEQFF; DNA: TGTGCCAGCAGCTTGGCAGGGTTCCCCTACAATGAGCAGTTCTTC
D: TRBD2; length: 17; V: TRBV12-3/TRBV12-4; J: TRBJ2-1; size: few; CDR3: CASSLAGLAGGADEQFF; DNA: TGTGCCAGCAGTTTAGCGGGACTAGCGGGAGGGGCAGATGAGCAGTTCTTC
D: -; length: 14; V: TRBV9; J: TRBJ1-4; size: few; CDR3: CASSVDSNHEKLFF; DNA: TGTGCCAGCAGCGTAGACAGCAACCATGAAAAACTGTTTTTT
D: TRBD2; length: 16; V: TRBV5-6; J: TRBJ2-2; size: once; CDR3: CASSAFSRENGGELFF; DNA: TGTGCCAGCAGCGCCTTTTCGCGGGAGAATGGCGGGGAGCTGTTTTTT
D: -; length: 16; V: TRBV13; J: TRBJ2-2; size: -; CDR3: CASSLSFSGNTGELFF; DNA: TGTGCCAGCAGCTTAAGCTTTAGCGGCAACACCGGGGAGCTGTTTTTT
D: TRBD2; length: 17; V: TRBV4-1; J: TRBJ2-5; size: many; CDR3: CASSQEDGGAGGETQYF; DNA: TGCGCCAGCAGCCAAGAGGACGGGGGGGCGGGGGGAGAGACCCAGTACTTC
D: -; length: 14; V: TRBV5-1; J: TRBJ1-2; size: -; CDR3: CASSLASSYSGYTF; DNA: TGCGCCAGCAGCTTGGCCTCTAGTTATTCTGGCTACACCTTC
D: -; length: 12; V: TRBV9; J: TRBJ1-2; size: -; CDR3: CASSPISGSGTF; DNA: TGTGCCAGCAGTCCGATTTCGGGTTCGGGTACCTTC
D: -; length: 17; V: TRBV7-9; J: TRBJ1-1; size: few; CDR3: CASSPPKGQSRNTEAFF; DNA: TGTGCCAGCAGCCCCCCAAAAGGGCAGAGTCGGAACACTGAAGCTTTCTTT
D: -; length: 16; V: TRBV11-2; J: TRBJ2-3; size: few; CDR3: CASSLVPSSWTDTQYF; DNA: TGTGCCAGCAGCTTAGTTCCTAGTAGTTGGACAGATACGCAGTATTTT
D: -; length: 14; V: TRBV9; J: TRBJ1-1; size: once; CDR3: CASSARGQGTEAFF; DNA: TGTGCCAGCAGCGCCCGGGGCCAGGGGACTGAAGCTTTCTTT
D: -; length: 17; V: TRBV4-1; J: TRBJ1-6; size: -; CDR3: CASSQGLGALYNSPLHF; DNA: TGCGCCAGCAGCCAAGGCCTAGGGGCTTTGTATAATTCACCCCTCCACTTT
D: -; length: 15; V: TRBV4-1; J: TRBJ1-2; size: few; CDR3: CASSQDLDSGYGYTF; DNA: TGCGCCAGCAGCCAAGATTTGGATTCCGGCTATGGCTACACCTTC
D: -; length: 18; V: TRBV7-6; J: TRBJ2-2; size: -; CDR3: CASSNPGPTRLNTGELFF; DNA: TGTGCCAGCAGCAACCCCGGGCCAACCCGCCTGAACACCGGGGAGCTGTTTTTT
D: TRBD2; length: 17; V: TRBV7-9; J: TRBJ2-1; size: few; CDR3: CASSYPTSLHSYNEQFF; DNA: TGTGCCAGCAGCTACCCGACTAGCCTACACTCCTACAATGAGCAGTTCTTC